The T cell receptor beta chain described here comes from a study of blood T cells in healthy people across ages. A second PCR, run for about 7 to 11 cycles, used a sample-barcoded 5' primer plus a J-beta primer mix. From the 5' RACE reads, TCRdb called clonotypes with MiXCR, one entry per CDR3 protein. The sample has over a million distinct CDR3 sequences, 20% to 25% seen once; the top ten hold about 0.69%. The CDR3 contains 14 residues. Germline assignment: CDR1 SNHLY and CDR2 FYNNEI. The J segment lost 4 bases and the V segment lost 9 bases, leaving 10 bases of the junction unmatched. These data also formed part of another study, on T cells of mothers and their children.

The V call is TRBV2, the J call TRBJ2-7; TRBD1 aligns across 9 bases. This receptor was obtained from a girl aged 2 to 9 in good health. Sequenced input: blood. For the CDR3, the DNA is TGTGCCAGTATTACAGGGGGCGCCGGGTACGAGCAGTACTTC. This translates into CASITGGAGYEQYF.